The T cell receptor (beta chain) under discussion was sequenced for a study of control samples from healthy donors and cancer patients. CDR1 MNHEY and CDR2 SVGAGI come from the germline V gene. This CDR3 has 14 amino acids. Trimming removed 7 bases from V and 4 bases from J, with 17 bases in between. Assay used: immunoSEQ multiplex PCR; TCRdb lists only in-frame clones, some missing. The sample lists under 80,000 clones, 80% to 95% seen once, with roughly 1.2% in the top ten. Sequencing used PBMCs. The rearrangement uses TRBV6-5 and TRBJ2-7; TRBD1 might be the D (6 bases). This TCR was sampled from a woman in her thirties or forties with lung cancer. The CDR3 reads CASNQYRAGYEQYF. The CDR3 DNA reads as TGTGCCAGCAACCAATACAGGGCTGGGTACGAGCAGTACTTC.